The TCR beta chain under discussion was sequenced for a study of regulatory T cells in long-lasting Graves disease. V was trimmed by 5 bases and J by 2 bases, leaving 14 bases between them. The CDR3 covers 15 residues. Germline-derived CDR1 and CDR2 are MDHEN and SYDVKM. To make TCR beta libraries, researchers used iRepertoire HTBI primers and Arm-PCR of CDR3 regions. TCRdb ran MiXCR on the multiplex PCR reads and lists one entry per CDR3 protein. The sample carries 350,000 to 450,000 distinct CDR3 sequences, approximately 16% recorded once. Time point reported: newly diagnosed GD, antithyroid drugs for less than 3 months. Making the TCR library involved RNA that had been extracted from PBMCs. These same data were also listed under a study on T cells in Graves' hyperthyroidism and ophthalmopathy. That investigation notes: Within blood appeared most thyroid clonotypes that had expanded above 0.001.

V gene TRBV28 combines with J gene TRBJ2-3; D call uncertain. The receptor was derived from a middle-aged man with Graves disease. The specimen was peripheral blood mononuclear cells (PBMCs), collected at new diagnosis, from a patient treated with antithyroid drugs. The CDR3 loop reads CASSAPTADTDTQYF. CDR3 in DNA: TGTGCCAGCAGTGCTCCCACTGCAGACACAGATACGCAGTATTTT.